These 23 T cell receptor beta chains were sequenced from one sample in a study of blood T cell repertoires in COVID-19. Only in-frame clones appear in the TCRdb table, and some are missing; sequencing was by immunoSEQ multiplex PCR. The repertoire holds 85,000 or so clones, with approximately 80% as singletons. Specimen: peripheral blood. Source of these receptors: an older man with acute or convalescent COVID-19.

The genes are TRBV11-3 and TRBJ2-2; TRBD1 aligns across 9 bases. From germline, CDR1 is SGHNT and CDR2 YENEEA. The junction had 8 bases not matched to a gene; V was cut back by 4 bases and J by 5 bases. The CDR3 spans 16 residues. CDR3 amino acids: CASSSRADRGTGELFF. CDR3 DNA sequence: TGTGCCAGCAGCTCCCGGGCGGACAGGGGAACCGGGGAGCTGTTTTTT.

The chain joins TRBV18 to TRBJ2-7; possible D gene TRBD2, 7 bases. The CDR3 is 12 amino acids. V was cut by 0 bases and J by 12 bases, with 12 bases left in between. Looked up from germline, CDR1 is KGHSH and CDR2 is LQKENI. The CDR3 nucleotides read TGTGCCAGCTCACCACCGGGGGGGCACTCGTACTTC. Translated, it gives CASSPPGGHSYF. The full variable domain, with the rest looked up from reference TRBV18 and TRBJ2-7, is NAGVMQNPRHLVRRRGQEARLRCSPMKGHSHVYWYRQLPEEGLKFMVYLQKENIIDESGMPKERFSAEFPKEGPSILRIQQVVRGDSAAYFCASSPPGGHSYFGPGTRLTVT.

This clone came up a few times. The genes are TRBV14 and TRBJ2-7; perhaps TRBD2 as D (5 bases). V was pared by 3 bases and J by 0 bases, with 12 bases between. The CDR3 runs 15 residues. Germline V lookup: CDR1 SGHDN, CDR2 FVKESK. The CDR3 sequence: CASSQRAPSSYEQYF. DNA of the CDR3: TGTGCCAGCAGCCAGAGGGCTCCTAGCTCCTACGAGCAGTACTTC.

V and J are TRBV7-3 and TRBJ2-2; 7 bases agree with TRBD1. Germline V gene data show CDR1 as SGHTA and CDR2 as FQGTGA. The CDR3 has 16 residues. J lost 1 base, V lost 5 bases, and 7 bases had no gene match. CDR3 in DNA: TGTGCCAGCAGCCTACTCGCAGGGGGGAACACCGGGGAGCTGTTTTTT. As protein: CASSLLAGGNTGELFF.

CDR3 region: CASSLNGGSYQETQYF. Here the CDR3 DNA reads TGCGCCAGCAGCTTGAATGGCGGAAGCTACCAAGAGACCCAGTACTTC. The chain combines TRBV5-1 with TRBJ2-5; the D is unclear. CDR1 and CDR2 (germline): SGHRS, YFSETQ. V was cut by 1 base and J by 0 bases, with 13 bases left in between. The CDR3 is made up of 16 amino acids. The full variable domain, in which reference TRBV5-1 and TRBJ2-5 provide the parts outside the CDR3, is KAGVTQTPRYLIKTRGQQVTLSCSPISGHRSVSWYQQTPGQGLQFLFEYFSETQRNKGNFPGRFSGRQFSNSRSEMNVSTLELGDSALYLCASSLNGGSYQETQYFGPGTRLLVL.

The J gene is TRBJ2-1, the V gene TRBV4-2; 11 bases line up with TRBD2. The length of the CDR3 is 16 residues. V was pared by 4 bases and J by 3 bases, with 5 bases of the junction left unmatched. The germline gives CDR1 LGHNA, CDR2 YNFKEQ. This CDR3 is CASSLGTSGSYNEQFF. CDR3 DNA sequence: TGTGCCAGCAGCCTCGGTACTAGCGGGAGCTACAATGAGCAGTTCTTC.

The rearrangement joins TRBV9 to TRBJ2-7; 8 bases are a match to TRBD1. This CDR3 is 15 amino acids long. Looked up from germline, CDR1 is SGDLS and CDR2 is YYNGEE. Trimming cost V 4 bases and J 2 bases; bases outside gene matches: 8. The CDR3 loop reads CASSPTGTGTYEQYF. The CDR3, as DNA: TGTGCCAGCAGCCCCACCGGGACAGGAACCTACGAGCAGTACTTC.

The CDR3: CASSLGLYNEQFF. The CDR3 DNA reads TGTGCCAGCAGCTTGGGCCTCTACAATGAGCAGTTCTTC. The chain employs TRBV7-2 and TRBJ2-1; D is uncertain. The CDR3 extends over 13 amino acids. Trimming shortened V by 3 bases and J by 3 bases, and 6 bases separated the two germline ends. Germline-derived CDR1 and CDR2 are SGHTA and FQGNSA.

The chain joins TRBV5-4 to TRBJ2-1, with 11 bases lining up with TRBD2. V lost 4 bases to trimming and J lost 8 bases; unmatched junction nucleotides: 11. The length of the CDR3 is 16 residues. Germline V lookup: CDR1 SGHNT, CDR2 YYREEE (reference sequence). CDR3 DNA: TGTGCCAGCAGCACTCTGACTAGCGGGAACGGCGATGAGCAGTTCTTC. Protein sequence: CASSTLTSGNGDEQFF.

The chain joins TRBV19 to TRBJ2-1, with TRBD1 matching over 8 bases. After removal of 10 bases from V and 4 bases from J, the junction contained 12 bases not matched to a gene. Germline V gene data show CDR1 as LNHDA and CDR2 as SQIVND (reference sequence). The CDR3 has 15 residues. The CDR3 loop reads CATGRTGTVYNEQFF. CDR3 bases: TGTGCCACCGGCCGGACAGGGACCGTATACAATGAGCAGTTCTTC.

The chain is built from TRBV2 and TRBJ1-1; 9 positions agree with TRBD1. Germline trimming cut 6 bases from V and 5 bases from J; bases unmatched to any gene: 7. The V gene's germline CDR1 is SNHLY and CDR2 FYNNEI. CDR3 length: 14 amino acids. CDR3 residues: CASRPGQGRTEAFF. In nucleotides, the CDR3 is TGTGCCAGCAGGCCGGGACAGGGAAGGACTGAAGCTTTCTTT.

This rearrangement joins TRBV19 to TRBJ2-3; 7 bases map to TRBD2. Unmatched junction bases numbered 10, after V lost 4 bases and J lost 3 bases. The CDR3 sequence is 16 residues long. The V gene's germline CDR1 is LNHDA and CDR2 SQIVND (reference sequence). CDR3 nucleotide sequence: TGTGCCAGTAGTACCTTCCTGACTAGCAGAACAGATACGCAGTATTTT. Encoded protein: CASSTFLTSRTDTQYF.

The chain uses TRBV5-1 and TRBJ1-5; D ambiguous. The ends were cut back, 0 bases at V and 7 bases at J, with 14 bases in the middle. The CDR3 extends over 15 amino acids. Per germline, CDR1 SGHRS and CDR2 YFSETQ. The CDR3, as DNA: TGCGCCAGCAGCTTGGCTCCCGGGTCGGAGCAGCCCCAGCATTTT. Residues: CASSLAPGSEQPQHF.

This clone has only one observation. The chain employs TRBV7-8 and TRBJ2-3, with D possibly matching TRBD1 (6 bases). CDR1 and CDR2 (germline): SGHVS, FQNEAQ. Trimming removed 1 base at V and 1 base at J, with 6 bases between. The CDR3 runs to 14 residues. The CDR3 DNA is TGTGCCAGCAGCTTAGACAGGGGCACAGATACGCAGTATTTT. Translating it yields CASSLDRGTDTQYF.

This clone showed up just once. The chain's CDR3 is CASSLVWGPGSTDTQYF. The CDR3 coding sequence is TGTGCCAGCAGCTTAGTATGGGGCCCCGGTAGCACAGATACGCAGTATTTT. The rearrangement uses TRBV11-2 and TRBJ2-3; tentative D call: TRBD1 (5 bases). CDR3 length: 17 amino acids. The V and J ends lost 1 base and 0 bases respectively, with 14 bases between them. Germline assignment: CDR1 SGHAT and CDR2 FQNNGV.

The V gene is TRBV6-5, the J gene TRBJ1-1; D not certain. Germline V gene data show CDR1 as MNHEY and CDR2 as SVGAGI. Trimming stripped 5 bases from V and 2 bases from J, with 12 bases between. The CDR3 spans 14 residues. Here the CDR3 DNA reads TGTGCCAGCAGTCCCCGACGAGGTAACACTGAAGCTTTCTTT. It yields the protein CASSPRRGNTEAFF.

This chain connects TRBV20-1 to TRBJ2-7, with TRBD2 matching over 7 bases. Germline V CDR1 and CDR2: DFQATT, SNEGSKA (reference sequence). V shed 5 bases, J shed 6 bases, and the junction held 4 bases outside the gene matches. The CDR3 extends over 11 amino acids. In nucleotides, the CDR3 is TGCAGTGCTTGGACTAGATCCGAGCAGTACTTC. This codes for CSAWTRSEQYF.

The chain combines TRBV6-6 with TRBJ2-7; 12 nucleotides agree with TRBD2. Germline V gene data show CDR1 as MNHNY and CDR2 as SVGAGI (reference sequence). The CDR3 runs to 14 residues. Trimming took 2 bases from V and 6 from J; bases not matched to a gene: 2. The CDR3: CASSYRTSGTEQYF. The CDR3 DNA follows: TGTGCCAGCAGTTACAGGACTAGCGGGACCGAGCAGTACTTC.

The rearrangement links TRBV5-1 to TRBJ2-5; 11 nucleotides agree with TRBD2. The trim removed 1 base at V and 1 base at J, leaving 0 bases unmatched. Germline assignment: CDR1 SGHRS and CDR2 YFSETQ. The CDR3 has 15 residues. CDR3 sequence: CASSLTSGSQETQYF. DNA for the CDR3: TGCGCCAGCAGCTTGACTAGCGGGAGCCAAGAGACCCAGTACTTC.

This clone was seen a few times. The V call is TRBV30, the J call TRBJ2-5; D is unclear. Trimming took off 0 bases at V and 5 bases at J, with 7 bases between the two ends. The CDR3 totals 12 residues. Germline assignment: CDR1 GTSNPN and CDR2 SVGIG (reference sequence). The CDR3: CAWSVLAETQYF. DNA for the CDR3: TGTGCCTGGAGTGTATTAGCTGAGACCCAGTACTTC.

This sequence joins TRBV18 and TRBJ2-1; D gene unclear. Between the trimmed V and J ends, which lost 1 base and 4 bases, there was a span of 5 bases. The CDR3 runs 13 residues. CDR1 is KGHSH and CDR2 is LQKENI in the germline V gene. For the CDR3, the DNA is TGTGCCAGCTCACCACAAGAGTACAATGAGCAGTTCTTC. It encodes CASSPQEYNEQFF.

The gene calls are TRBV6-5 and TRBJ1-6; D perhaps matches TRBD1 (5 bases). CDR1 and CDR2 from the germline V gene are MNHEY and SVGAGI. The CDR3 runs to 13 residues. The V end lost 6 bases, the J end lost 6 bases, and 9 bases lay between the germline ends. CDR3 sequence: CASRGDSNSPLHF. CDR3 bases: TGTGCCAGCAGAGGGGACTCTAATTCACCCCTCCACTTT.

For the CDR3, the DNA is TGTGCCAGCAGCTTCGACCGAACTAGCGCCACCTACGAGCAGTACTTC. It translates to CASSFDRTSATYEQYF. V is TRBV11-2 and J is TRBJ2-7; 7 bases map to TRBD2. CDR1 and CDR2 from the germline V gene are SGHAT and FQNNGV. This CDR3 has 16 residues. J lost 2 bases, V lost 3 bases, and 10 bases had no gene match.